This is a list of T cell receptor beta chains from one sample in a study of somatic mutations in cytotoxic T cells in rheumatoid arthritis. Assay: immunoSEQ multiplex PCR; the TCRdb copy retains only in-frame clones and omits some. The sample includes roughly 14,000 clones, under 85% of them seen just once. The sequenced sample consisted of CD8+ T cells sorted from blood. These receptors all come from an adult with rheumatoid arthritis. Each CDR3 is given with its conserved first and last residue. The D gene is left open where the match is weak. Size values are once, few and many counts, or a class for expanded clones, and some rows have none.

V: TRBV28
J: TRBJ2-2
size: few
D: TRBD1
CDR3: CASSPVGEGAPGELFF
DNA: TGTGCCAGCAGCCCCGTTGGTGAGGGGGCCCCCGGGGAGCTGTTTTTT

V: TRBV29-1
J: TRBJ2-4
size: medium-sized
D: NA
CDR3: CSAPTYSGAKNIQYF
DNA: TGCAGCGCTCCTACTTACTCTGGCGCCAAAAACATTCAGTACTTC

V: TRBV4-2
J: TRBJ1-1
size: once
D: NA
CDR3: CASSQDGGTEAFF
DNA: TGTGCCAGCAGCCAGGATGGGGGAACTGAAGCTTTCTTT

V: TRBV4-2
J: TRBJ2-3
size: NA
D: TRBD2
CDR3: CASSQRQSSGVTDTQYF
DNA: TGTGCCAGCAGCCAAAGACAGAGCAGCGGGGTCACAGATACGCAGTATTTT

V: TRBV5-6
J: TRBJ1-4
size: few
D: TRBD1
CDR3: CASSYQGVANEKLFF
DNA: TGTGCCAGCAGCTACCAGGGGGTGGCTAATGAAAAACTGTTTTTT

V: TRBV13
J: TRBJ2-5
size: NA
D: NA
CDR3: CASSTRQFQETQYF
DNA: TGTGCCAGCAGCACAAGACAGTTCCAAGAGACCCAGTACTTC

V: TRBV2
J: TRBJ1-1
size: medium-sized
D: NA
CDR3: CASSEGVLYTEAFF
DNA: TGTGCCAGCAGTGAAGGGGTTTTGTACACTGAAGCTTTCTTT

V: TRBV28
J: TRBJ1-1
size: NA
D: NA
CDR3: CASRLSGGSNTEAFF
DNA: TGTGCCAGCAGACTATCCGGGGGGAGCAACACTGAAGCTTTCTTT

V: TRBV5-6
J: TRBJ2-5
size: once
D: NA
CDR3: CASSTGGGGAETQYF
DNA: TGTGCCAGCAGCACGGGCGGAGGTGGGGCCGAGACCCAGTACTTC

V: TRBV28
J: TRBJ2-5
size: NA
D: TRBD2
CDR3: CASSQVASGGAGETQYF
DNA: TGTGCCAGCAGCCAAGTGGCTAGCGGGGGGGCGGGAGAGACCCAGTACTTC

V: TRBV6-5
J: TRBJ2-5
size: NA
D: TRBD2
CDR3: CASSSAGEEETQYF
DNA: TGTGCCAGCAGTTCAGCGGGGGAGGAAGAGACCCAGTACTTC

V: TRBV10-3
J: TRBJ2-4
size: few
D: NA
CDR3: CAISESGIQYF
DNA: TGTGCCATCAGTGAGTCTGGGATTCAGTACTTC

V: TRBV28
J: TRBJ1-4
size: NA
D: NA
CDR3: CASSFSGGPNEKLFF
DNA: TGTGCCAGCAGTTTTTCCGGGGGGCCAAATGAAAAACTGTTTTTT

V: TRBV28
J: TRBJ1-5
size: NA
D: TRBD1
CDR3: CASSSGGGDSNQPQHF
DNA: TGTGCCAGCAGTTCAGGGGGGGGCGATAGCAATCAGCCCCAGCATTTT

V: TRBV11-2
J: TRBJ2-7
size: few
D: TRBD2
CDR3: CASSGSGGAGEQYF
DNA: TGTGCCAGCAGCGGTAGCGGGGGGGCTGGCGAGCAGTACTTC

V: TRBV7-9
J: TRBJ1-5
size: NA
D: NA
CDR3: CASSLDNQPQHF
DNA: TGTGCCAGCAGCTTAGACAATCAGCCCCAGCATTTT

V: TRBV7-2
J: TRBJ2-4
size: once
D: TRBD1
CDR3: CASSFLPGQGQNIQYF
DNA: TGTGCCAGCAGCTTCCTCCCCGGACAGGGCCAAAACATTCAGTACTTC

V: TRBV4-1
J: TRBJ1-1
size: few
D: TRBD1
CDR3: CASSQRQGALNTEAFF
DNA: TGCGCCAGCAGCCAAAGACAGGGGGCCTTAAACACTGAAGCTTTCTTT

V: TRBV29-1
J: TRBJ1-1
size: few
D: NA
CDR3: CSVDDGPGTEAFF
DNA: TGCAGCGTTGACGACGGGCCGGGCACTGAAGCTTTCTTT

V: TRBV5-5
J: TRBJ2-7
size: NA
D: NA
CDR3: CASSLREQALSYEQYF
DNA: TGTGCCAGCAGCCTCCGCGAGCAGGCCCTATCCTACGAGCAGTACTTC

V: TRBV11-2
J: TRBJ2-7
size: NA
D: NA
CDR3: CAIQIRGYEQYF
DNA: TGTGCCATCCAAATTAGGGGGTACGAGCAGTACTTC

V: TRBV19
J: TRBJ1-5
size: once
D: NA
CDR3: CATSWQEGRQPQHF
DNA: TGTGCCACCTCCTGGCAGGAGGGAAGGCAGCCCCAGCATTTT

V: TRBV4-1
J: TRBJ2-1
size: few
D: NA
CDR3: CASSRSVANLDEQFF
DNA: TGCGCCAGCAGTCGAAGCGTGGCTAATCTCGATGAGCAGTTCTTC

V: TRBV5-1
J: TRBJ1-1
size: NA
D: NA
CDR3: CASSSWDTMNTEAFF
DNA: TGCGCCAGCAGCTCATGGGACACTATGAACACTGAAGCTTTCTTT

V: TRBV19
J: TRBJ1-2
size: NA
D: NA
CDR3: CASSPNREGSYGYTF
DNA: TGTGCCAGTAGTCCTAACAGGGAGGGCTCCTATGGCTACACCTTC

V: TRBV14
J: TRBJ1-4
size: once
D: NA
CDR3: CASSQGRFFNEKLFF
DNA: TGTGCCAGCAGCCAAGGGAGATTCTTTAATGAAAAACTGTTTTTT

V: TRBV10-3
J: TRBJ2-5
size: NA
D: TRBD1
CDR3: CAISAGQGETQYF
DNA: TGTGCCATCAGTGCCGGACAGGGGGAGACCCAGTACTTC

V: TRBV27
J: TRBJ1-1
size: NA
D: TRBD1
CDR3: CASSIQGLGTEAFF
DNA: TGTGCCAGCAGTATACAGGGGCTTGGCACTGAAGCTTTCTTT

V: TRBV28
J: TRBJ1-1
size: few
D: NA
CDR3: CASVSGLANTEAFF
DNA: TGTGCCAGCGTCTCAGGGCTTGCGAACACTGAAGCTTTCTTT